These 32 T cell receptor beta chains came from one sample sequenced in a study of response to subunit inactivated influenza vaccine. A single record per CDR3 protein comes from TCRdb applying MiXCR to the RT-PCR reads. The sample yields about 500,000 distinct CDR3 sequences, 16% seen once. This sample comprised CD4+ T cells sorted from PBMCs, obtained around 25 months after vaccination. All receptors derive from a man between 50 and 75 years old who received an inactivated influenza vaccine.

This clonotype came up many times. DNA for the CDR3: TGTGCCAGCAGCTTAGGGTCGATGAACACTGAAGCTTTCTTT. Translated, it gives CASSLGSMNTEAFF. The chain is built from TRBV7-9 and TRBJ1-1; D not certain. V shed 1 base and J shed 0 bases, with 6 bases lying between them. Looked up from germline, CDR1 is SEHNR and CDR2 is FQNEAQ (reference sequence). CDR3 length: 14 amino acids.

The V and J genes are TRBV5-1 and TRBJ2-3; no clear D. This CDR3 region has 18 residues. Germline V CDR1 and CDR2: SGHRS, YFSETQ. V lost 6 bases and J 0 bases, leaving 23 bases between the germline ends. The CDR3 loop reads CASTLSPMGRPSTDTQYF. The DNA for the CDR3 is TGCGCCAGCACGCTGTCCCCTATGGGCAGGCCGAGCACAGATACGCAGTATTTT.

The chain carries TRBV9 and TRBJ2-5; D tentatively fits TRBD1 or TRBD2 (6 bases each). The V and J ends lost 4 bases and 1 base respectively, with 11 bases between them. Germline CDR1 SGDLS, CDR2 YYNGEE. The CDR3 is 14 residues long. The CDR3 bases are TGTGCCAGCAGCCCTCGGGGGCTCCAAGAGACCCAGTACTTC. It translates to CASSPRGLQETQYF. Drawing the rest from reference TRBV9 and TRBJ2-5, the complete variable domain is DSGVTQTPKHLITATGQRVTLRCSPRSGDLSVYWYQQSLDQGLQFLIQYYNGEERAKGNILERFSAQQFPDLHSELNLSSLELGDSALYFCASSPRGLQETQYFGPGTRLLVL.

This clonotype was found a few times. The CDR3 reads CASSLGRGNIQYF. The CDR3 coding sequence is TGCGCCAGCAGCTTGGGAAGGGGAAACATTCAGTACTTC. The chain carries TRBV5-1 and TRBJ2-4; weak D call: TRBD1 (5 bases). This CDR3 spans 13 amino acids. From germline, CDR1 is SGHRS and CDR2 YFSETQ. The V gene lost 0 bases and the J gene lost 6 bases, with 7 bases spanning the gap.

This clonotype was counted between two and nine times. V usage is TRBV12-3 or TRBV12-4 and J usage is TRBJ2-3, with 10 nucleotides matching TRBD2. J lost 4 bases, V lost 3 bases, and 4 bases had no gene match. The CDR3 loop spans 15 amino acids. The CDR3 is CASSFTSGASDTQYF. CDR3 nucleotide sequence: TGTGCCAGCAGTTTTACTAGCGGGGCCTCAGATACGCAGTATTTT.

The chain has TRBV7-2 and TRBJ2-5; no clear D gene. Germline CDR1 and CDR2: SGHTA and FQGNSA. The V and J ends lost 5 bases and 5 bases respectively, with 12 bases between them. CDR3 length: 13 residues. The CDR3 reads CASSQTRTETQYF. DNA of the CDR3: TGTGCCAGCAGCCAGACTCGAACGGAGACCCAGTACTTC.

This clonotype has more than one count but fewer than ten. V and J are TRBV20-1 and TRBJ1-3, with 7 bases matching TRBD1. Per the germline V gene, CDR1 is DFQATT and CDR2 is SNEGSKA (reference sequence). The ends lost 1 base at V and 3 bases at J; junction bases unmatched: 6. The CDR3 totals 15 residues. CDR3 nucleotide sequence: TGCAGTGCTAGAGCAAAATGGGACAGTGGAAACACCATATATTTT. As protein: CSARAKWDSGNTIYF.

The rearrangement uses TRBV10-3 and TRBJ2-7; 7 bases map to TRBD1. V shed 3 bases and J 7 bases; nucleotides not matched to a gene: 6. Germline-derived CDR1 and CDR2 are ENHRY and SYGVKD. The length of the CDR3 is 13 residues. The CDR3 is CAISERTGAEQYF. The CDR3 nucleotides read TGTGCCATCAGTGAACGAACAGGGGCTGAGCAGTACTTC.

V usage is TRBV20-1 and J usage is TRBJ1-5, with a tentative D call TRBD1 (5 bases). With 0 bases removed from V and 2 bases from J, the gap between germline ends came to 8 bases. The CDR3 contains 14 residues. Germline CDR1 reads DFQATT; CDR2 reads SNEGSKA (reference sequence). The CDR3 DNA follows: TGCAGTGCTAGAGACAGGGTTGGCAATCAGCCCCAGCATTTT. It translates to CSARDRVGNQPQHF.

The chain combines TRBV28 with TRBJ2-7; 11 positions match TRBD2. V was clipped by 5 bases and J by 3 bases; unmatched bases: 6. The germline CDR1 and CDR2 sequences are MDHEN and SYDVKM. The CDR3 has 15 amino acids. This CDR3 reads CASSGSSGRIYEQYF. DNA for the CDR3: TGTGCCAGCAGTGGGTCTAGCGGGAGGATCTACGAGCAGTACTTC.

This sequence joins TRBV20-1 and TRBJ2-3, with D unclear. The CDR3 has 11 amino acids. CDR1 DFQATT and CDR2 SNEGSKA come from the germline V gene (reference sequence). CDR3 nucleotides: TGCAGCCATAGGCAATGGGATACGCAGTATTTT. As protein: CSHRQWDTQYF.

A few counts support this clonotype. The chain's CDR3 is CASSLMQSSYEQYF. CDR3 nucleotides: TGTGCCAGCAGTTTAATGCAGAGCTCCTACGAGCAGTACTTC. The gene calls are TRBV12-3 or TRBV12-4 and TRBJ2-7; D not resolved. The V and J ends lost 2 bases and 0 bases respectively, with 8 bases between them. The CDR3 covers 14 residues.

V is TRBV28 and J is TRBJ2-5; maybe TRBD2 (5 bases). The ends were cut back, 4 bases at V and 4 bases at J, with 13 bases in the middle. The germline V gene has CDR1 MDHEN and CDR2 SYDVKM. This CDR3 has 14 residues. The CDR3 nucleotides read TGTGCCAGCAGTTCTACCGCCCGGGGAGAGACCCAGTACTTC. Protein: CASSSTARGETQYF. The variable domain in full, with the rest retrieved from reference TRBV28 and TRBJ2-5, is DVKVTQSSRYLVKRTGEKVFLECVQDMDHENMFWYRQDPGLGLRLIYFSYDVKMKEKGDIPEGYSVSREKKERFSLILESASTNQTSMYLCASSSTARGETQYFGPGTRLLVL.

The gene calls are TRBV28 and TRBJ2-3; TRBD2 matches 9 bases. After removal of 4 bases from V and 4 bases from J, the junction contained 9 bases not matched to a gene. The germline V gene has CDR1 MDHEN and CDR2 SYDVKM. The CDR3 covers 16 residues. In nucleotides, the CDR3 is TGTGCCAGCAGTTGGGGCCATAGCGGGGGCGCAGATACGCAGTATTTT. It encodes CASSWGHSGGADTQYF.

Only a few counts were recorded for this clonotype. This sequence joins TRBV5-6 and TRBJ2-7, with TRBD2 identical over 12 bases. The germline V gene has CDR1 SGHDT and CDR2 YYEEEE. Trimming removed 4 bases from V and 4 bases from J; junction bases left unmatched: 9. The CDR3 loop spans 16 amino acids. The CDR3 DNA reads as TGTGCCAGCAGCGCTCAGACTAGCGGGAGTGTGTACGAGCAGTACTTC. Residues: CASSAQTSGSVYEQYF. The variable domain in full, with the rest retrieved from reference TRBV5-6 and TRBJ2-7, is DAGVTQSPTHLIKTRGQQVTLRCSPKSGHDTVSWYQQALGQGPQFIFQYYEEEERQRGNFPDRFSGHQFPNYSSELNVNALLLGDSALYLCASSAQTSGSVYEQYFGPGTRLTVT.

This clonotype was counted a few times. CDR3 sequence reads: CASSNNRASGNTIYF. The CDR3 DNA reads TGTGCCAGCAGTAACAACCGGGCCAGTGGAAACACCATATATTTT. This chain links TRBV6-5 with TRBJ1-3; D not resolved. Germline CDR1 MNHEY, CDR2 SVGAGI. Deletions cut 5 bases from V and 3 bases from J, with 14 bases between. The CDR3 totals 15 residues.

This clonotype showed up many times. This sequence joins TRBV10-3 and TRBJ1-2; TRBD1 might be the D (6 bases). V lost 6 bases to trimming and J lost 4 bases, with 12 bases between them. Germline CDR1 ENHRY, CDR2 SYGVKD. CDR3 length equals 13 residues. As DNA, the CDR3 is TGTGCCATCAGCGACCAGGGGTCCTATGGCTACACCTTC. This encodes CAISDQGSYGYTF.

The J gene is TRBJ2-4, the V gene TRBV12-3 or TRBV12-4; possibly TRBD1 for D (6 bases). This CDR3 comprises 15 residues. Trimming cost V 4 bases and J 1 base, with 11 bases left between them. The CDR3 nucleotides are TGTGCCAGCAGTTCCAATCAGGGGGCCAAAAACATTCAGTACTTC. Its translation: CASSSNQGAKNIQYF.

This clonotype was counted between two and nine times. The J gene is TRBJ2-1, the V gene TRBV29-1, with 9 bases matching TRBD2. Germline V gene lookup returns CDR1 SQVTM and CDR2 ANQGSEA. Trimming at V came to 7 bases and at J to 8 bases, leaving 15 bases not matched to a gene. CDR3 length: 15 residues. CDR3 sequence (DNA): TGCAGCGCCGAACGTCGCGGGAGGGCCTGGGATGAGCAGTTCTTC. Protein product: CSAERRGRAWDEQFF.

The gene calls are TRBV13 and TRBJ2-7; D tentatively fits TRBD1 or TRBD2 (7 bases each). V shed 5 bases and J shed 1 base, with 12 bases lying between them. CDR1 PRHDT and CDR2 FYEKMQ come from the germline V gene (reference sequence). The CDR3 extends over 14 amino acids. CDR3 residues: CASSQGGISYEQYF. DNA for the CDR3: TGTGCCAGCAGCCAGGGGGGGATTTCCTACGAGCAGTACTTC. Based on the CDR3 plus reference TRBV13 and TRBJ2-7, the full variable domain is AAGVIQSPRHLIKEKRETATLKCYPIPRHDTVYWYQQGPGQDPQFLISFYEKMQSDKGSIPDRFSAQQFSDYHSELNMSSLELGDSALYFCASSQGGISYEQYFGPGTRLTVT.

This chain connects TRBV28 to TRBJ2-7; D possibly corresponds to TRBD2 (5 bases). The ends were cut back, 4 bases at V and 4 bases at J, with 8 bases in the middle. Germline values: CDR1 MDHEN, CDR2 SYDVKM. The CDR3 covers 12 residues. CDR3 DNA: TGTGCCAGCAGTTCGGGGTGGTACGAGCAGTACTTC. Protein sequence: CASSSGWYEQYF. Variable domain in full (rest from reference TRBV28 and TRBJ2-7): DVKVTQSSRYLVKRTGEKVFLECVQDMDHENMFWYRQDPGLGLRLIYFSYDVKMKEKGDIPEGYSVSREKKERFSLILESASTNQTSMYLCASSSGWYEQYFGPGTRLTVT.

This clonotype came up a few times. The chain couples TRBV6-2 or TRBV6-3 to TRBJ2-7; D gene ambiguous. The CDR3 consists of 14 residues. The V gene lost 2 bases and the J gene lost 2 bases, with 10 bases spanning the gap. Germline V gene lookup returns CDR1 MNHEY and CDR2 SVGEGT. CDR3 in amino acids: CASSYGRVTYEQYF. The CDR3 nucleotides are TGTGCCAGCAGTTACGGTCGGGTAACCTACGAGCAGTACTTC.

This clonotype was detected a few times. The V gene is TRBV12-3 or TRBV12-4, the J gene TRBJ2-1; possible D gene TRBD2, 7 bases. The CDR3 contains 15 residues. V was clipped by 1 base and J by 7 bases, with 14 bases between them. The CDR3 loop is CASSLGGGARNEQFF. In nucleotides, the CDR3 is TGTGCCAGCAGTTTAGGGGGGGGGGCCAGGAATGAGCAGTTCTTC.

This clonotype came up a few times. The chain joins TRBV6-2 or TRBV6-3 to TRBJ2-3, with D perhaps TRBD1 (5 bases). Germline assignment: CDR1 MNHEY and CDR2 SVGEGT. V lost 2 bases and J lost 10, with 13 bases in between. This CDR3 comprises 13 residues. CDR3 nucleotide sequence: TGTGCCAGCAGTTACGCCAAAGGGGTTGCGCAGTATTTT. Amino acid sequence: CASSYAKGVAQYF.

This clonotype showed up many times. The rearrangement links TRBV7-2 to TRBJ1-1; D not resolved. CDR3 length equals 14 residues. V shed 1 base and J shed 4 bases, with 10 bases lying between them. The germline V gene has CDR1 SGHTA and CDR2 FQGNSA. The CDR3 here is CASSLVAWGTEAFF. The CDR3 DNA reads TGTGCCAGCAGCTTAGTGGCCTGGGGCACTGAAGCTTTCTTT.

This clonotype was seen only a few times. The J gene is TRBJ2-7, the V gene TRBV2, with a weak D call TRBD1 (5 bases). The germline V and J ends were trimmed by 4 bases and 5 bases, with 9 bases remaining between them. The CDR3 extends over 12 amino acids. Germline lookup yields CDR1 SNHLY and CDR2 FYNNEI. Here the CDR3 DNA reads TGTGCCAGCAGTGTAGACAGCCACGAGCAGTACTTC. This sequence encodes CASSVDSHEQYF.

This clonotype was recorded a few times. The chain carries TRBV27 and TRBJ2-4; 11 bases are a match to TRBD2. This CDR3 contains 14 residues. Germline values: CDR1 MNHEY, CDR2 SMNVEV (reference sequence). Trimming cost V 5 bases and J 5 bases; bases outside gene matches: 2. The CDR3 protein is CASSLLAGENIQYF. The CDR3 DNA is TGTGCCAGCAGTCTACTAGCGGGAGAAAACATTCAGTACTTC.

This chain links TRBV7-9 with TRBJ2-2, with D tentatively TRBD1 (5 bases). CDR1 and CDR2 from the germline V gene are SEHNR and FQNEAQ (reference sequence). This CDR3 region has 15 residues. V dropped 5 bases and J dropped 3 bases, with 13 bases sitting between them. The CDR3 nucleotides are TGTGCCAGCAGCCCCCGGGTACAGGACACCGGGGAGCTGTTTTTT. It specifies CASSPRVQDTGELFF.

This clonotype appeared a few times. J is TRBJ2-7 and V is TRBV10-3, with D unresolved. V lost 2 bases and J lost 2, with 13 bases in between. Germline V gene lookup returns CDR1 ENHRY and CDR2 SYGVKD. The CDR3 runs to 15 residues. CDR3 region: CAISERSADAYEQYF. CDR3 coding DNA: TGTGCCATCAGTGAGCGCAGTGCCGACGCCTACGAGCAGTACTTC.

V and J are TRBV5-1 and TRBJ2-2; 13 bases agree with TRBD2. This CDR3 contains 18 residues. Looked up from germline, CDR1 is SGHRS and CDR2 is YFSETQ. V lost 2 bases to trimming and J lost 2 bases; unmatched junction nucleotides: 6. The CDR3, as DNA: TGCGCCAGCAGCTTACCGGGACTAGCGGGGTCCAACACCGGGGAGCTGTTTTTT. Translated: CASSLPGLAGSNTGELFF.

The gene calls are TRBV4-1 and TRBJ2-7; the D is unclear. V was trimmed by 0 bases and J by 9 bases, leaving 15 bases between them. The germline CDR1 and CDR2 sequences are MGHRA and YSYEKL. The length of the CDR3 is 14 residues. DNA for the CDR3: TGCGCCAGCAGCCAAGAAGTTACAGTCGGACGGCAGTACTTC. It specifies CASSQEVTVGRQYF.

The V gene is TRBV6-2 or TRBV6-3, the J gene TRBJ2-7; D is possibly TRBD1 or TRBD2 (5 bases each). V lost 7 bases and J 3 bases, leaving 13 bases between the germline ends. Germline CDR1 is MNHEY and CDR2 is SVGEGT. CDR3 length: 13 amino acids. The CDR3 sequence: CASNWDGYYEQYF. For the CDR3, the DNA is TGTGCCAGCAATTGGGACGGTTACTACGAGCAGTACTTC.